This entry lists 25 T cell receptor beta chains sequenced from one sample in a study of human T cells and chemical hapten exposure. Regarding time point: patch test 1, 2 weeks after DPC sensitization. Treatment meaning: therapeutic diphenylcyclopropenone sensitization with weekly scalp DPC. TCRdb analysed the RACE reads with MiXCR anew, one entry per CDR3 protein. This sample carries approximately 350,000 distinct CDR3 sequences, under 9% of them seen once, and the ten largest clones take approximately 8.9%. The sample consisted of whole blood, taken in connection with sensitization to the hapten diphenylcyclopropenone (DPC). These receptors originate from a woman between 18 and 29 years old with alopecia areata. Some clones in this sample may be carry-over from other donors' samples.

This chain connects TRBV5-4 to TRBJ2-2; D gene ambiguous. Trimming took 1 base from V and 7 from J, leaving 8 bases between them. CDR1 is SGHNT, CDR2 YYREEE, per germline (reference sequence). This CDR3 region has 13 residues. CDR3 nucleotides: TGTGCCAGCAGCTTGTCGACGATCGGGGAGCTGTTTTTT. The encoded protein is CASSLSTIGELFF.

This clonotype was seen a handful of times. The V call is TRBV5-1, the J call TRBJ2-2; 7 bases are shared with TRBD1. Germline values: CDR1 SGHRS, CDR2 YFSETQ. Trimming removed 4 bases from V and 0 bases from J; junction bases left unmatched: 3. The CDR3 runs to 15 residues. CDR3 bases: TGCGCCAGCAGCACAGGGGCGACGAACACCGGGGAGCTGTTTTTT. It translates to CASSTGATNTGELFF. The variable domain in full, with the rest retrieved from reference TRBV5-1 and TRBJ2-2, is KAGVTQTPRYLIKTRGQQVTLSCSPISGHRSVSWYQQTPGQGLQFLFEYFSETQRNKGNFPGRFSGRQFSNSRSEMNVSTLELGDSALYLCASSTGATNTGELFFGEGSRLTVL.

This clonotype has ten or more counts. The V gene is TRBV6-4, the J gene TRBJ2-6; no reliable D call. The CDR3 contains 16 residues. V was cut by 3 bases and J by 4 bases, with 13 bases left in between. Germline loops: CDR1 MRHNA, CDR2 SNTAGT. CDR3 residues: CASSEISNSGANVLTF. CDR3 DNA: TGTGCCAGCAGTGAGATCAGTAATTCAGGGGCCAACGTCCTGACTTTC.

This clonotype showed up just a few times. This chain links TRBV7-6 with TRBJ1-2; 11 nucleotides match TRBD1. V lost 5 bases, J lost 5 bases, and 4 bases stayed unmatched. This CDR3 region has 14 residues. Germline values: CDR1 SGHVS, CDR2 FNYEAQ. CDR3 in amino acids: CASSRTGGGYGYTF. For the CDR3, the DNA is TGTGCCAGCAGCCGGACAGGGGGCGGGTATGGCTACACCTTC.

The V and J genes are TRBV6-2 or TRBV6-3 and TRBJ1-1; D uncertain. The germline V and J ends were trimmed by 6 bases and 1 base, with 12 bases remaining between them. The germline V gene encodes CDR1 MNHEY and CDR2 SVGEGT. The CDR3 runs to 14 residues. The CDR3 DNA follows: TGTGCCAGCAGCATTTCGACCCGGAACACTGAAGCTTTCTTT. Amino acid sequence: CASSISTRNTEAFF.

This clonotype has at least ten counts. The V call is TRBV12-3 or TRBV12-4, the J call TRBJ2-7; possibly TRBD1 for D (5 bases). With 6 bases removed from V and 5 bases from J, the gap between germline ends came to 8 bases. The CDR3 loop spans 11 amino acids. CDR3 loop: CASSSGNEQYF. The DNA for the CDR3 is TGTGCCAGCAGCTCAGGGAACGAGCAGTACTTC.

This clonotype has a count of ten or more. The chain couples TRBV2 to TRBJ2-3; 8 bases line up with TRBD1. Germline V CDR1 and CDR2: SNHLY, FYNNEI. V gave up 4 bases and J gave up 5 bases; unmatched junction bases: 8. This CDR3 has 15 residues. In DNA, the CDR3 is TGTGCCAGCAGTGGGGGTCAGGGGGCGCGAGATACGCAGTATTTT. It specifies CASSGGQGARDTQYF.

This clonotype was seen repeatedly, ten times or more. V is TRBV7-9 and J is TRBJ2-7, with D possibly matching TRBD1 (6 bases). This CDR3 spans 16 amino acids. Looked up from germline, CDR1 is SEHNR and CDR2 is FQNEAQ (reference sequence). V lost 5 bases and J lost 4, with 21 bases in between. The CDR3 DNA sequence: TGTGCCAGCAGCCCCAAACCTGGACAGTGGGTTTACGAGCAGTACTTC. Its translation: CASSPKPGQWVYEQYF.

This clonotype occurred many times. This chain uses TRBV18 with TRBJ2-1; D not certain. Germline loops: CDR1 KGHSH, CDR2 LQKENI. Trimming took 3 bases from V and 1 from J, leaving 7 bases between them. The CDR3 runs to 14 residues. The CDR3 loop is CASSPDKSYNEQFF. For the CDR3, the DNA is TGTGCCAGCTCACCGGATAAATCCTACAATGAGCAGTTCTTC.

The V call is TRBV6-5, the J call TRBJ2-1, with 11 bases lining up with TRBD2. CDR3 length equals 15 residues. After removal of 11 bases from V and 8 bases from J, the junction contained 14 bases not matched to a gene. Per germline, CDR1 MNHEY and CDR2 SVGAGI. In nucleotides, the CDR3 is TGTGCCGCAAAAGACCTTAGCGGGGGGGCCCATGAGCAGTTCTTC. Its translation: CAAKDLSGGAHEQFF.

This clonotype was found a few times. V gene TRBV6-5 combines with J gene TRBJ1-5; TRBD1 aligns across 7 bases. The V gene's germline CDR1 is MNHEY and CDR2 SVGAGI. Unmatched junction bases numbered 9, after V lost 7 bases and J lost 6 bases. This CDR3 is built from 14 residues. CDR3 bases: TGTGCCAGCACTCGTAACAGGGGTAGTCAGCCCCAGCATTTT. It translates to CASTRNRGSQPQHF.

Only a few counts were recorded for this clonotype. The V call is TRBV3-1, the J call TRBJ1-5; D not certain. Trimming cost V 2 bases and J 6 bases, with 14 bases left between them. Per germline, CDR1 LGHDT and CDR2 YNNKEL (reference sequence). The CDR3 runs to 15 residues. The CDR3 nucleotides are TGTGCCAGCAGCCAAACCGGGCAGTTTGGTCAGCCCCAGCATTTT. This codes for CASSQTGQFGQPQHF. Variable domain in full (rest from reference TRBV3-1 and TRBJ1-5): DTAVSQTPKYLVTQMGNDKSIKCEQNLGHDTMYWYKQDSKKFLKIMFSYNNKELIINETVPNRFSPKSPDKAHLNLHINSLELGDSAVYFCASSQTGQFGQPQHFGDGTRLSIL.

This clonotype was seen at least ten times. The rearrangement uses TRBV3-1 and TRBJ2-6, with a tentative D call TRBD2 (5 bases). Trimming pared 8 bases from V and 0 bases from J, leaving 5 bases between. Germline V gene data show CDR1 as LGHDT and CDR2 as YNNKEL (reference sequence). CDR3 length: 13 amino acids. CDR3 DNA sequence: TGTGCCAGCGAGGGCTCTGGGGCCAACGTCCTGACTTTC. Amino acid sequence: CASEGSGANVLTF.

This clonotype was seen at least ten times. The rearrangement joins TRBV6-2 or TRBV6-3 to TRBJ2-4; D is perhaps TRBD2 (6 bases). V dropped 4 bases and J dropped 6 bases, with 10 bases sitting between them. CDR1 and CDR2 (germline): MNHEY, SVGEGT. CDR3 length: 13 amino acids. The DNA for the CDR3 is TGTGCCAGCAGTTTGGGACTGCTAAACATTCAGTACTTC. It is translated as CASSLGLLNIQYF.

This chain connects TRBV5-1 to TRBJ1-2; D might be TRBD1 (5 bases). In germline, CDR1 is SGHRS, CDR2 YFSETQ. CDR3 length: 14 residues. Trimming took 2 bases from V and 2 from J, leaving 10 bases between them. The CDR3 reads CASSFSTENYGYTF. CDR3 bases: TGCGCCAGCAGCTTCTCGACAGAAAACTATGGCTACACCTTC. The full variable domain, completed using reference TRBV5-1 and TRBJ1-2, is KAGVTQTPRYLIKTRGQQVTLSCSPISGHRSVSWYQQTPGQGLQFLFEYFSETQRNKGNFPGRFSGRQFSNSRSEMNVSTLELGDSALYLCASSFSTENYGYTFGSGTRLTVV.

The sample holds many counts of this clonotype. The V call is TRBV4-1, the J call TRBJ2-7, with a weak D call TRBD2 (5 bases). CDR3 length: 13 residues. V lost 5 bases and J lost 7, with 15 bases in between. Germline assignment: CDR1 MGHRA and CDR2 YSYEKL. The CDR3, as DNA: TGCGCCAGCAGCAGAGAGGGAAGCGCGGAGCAGTACTTC. Protein product: CASSREGSAEQYF.

This clonotype was counted only a few times. This may come from a read error, since a much larger clone is one base off. This sequence joins TRBV3-1 and TRBJ1-5; D call uncertain. The V gene lost 2 bases and the J gene lost 1 base, with 3 bases spanning the gap. The CDR3 extends over 13 amino acids. CDR1 LGHDT and CDR2 YNNKEL come from the germline V gene (reference sequence). The CDR3 protein is CASSQLSNQPQHF. Written as DNA, the CDR3 is TGTGCCAGCAGCCAATTAAGCAATCAGCCCCAGCATTTT.

The chain recombines TRBV6-1 with TRBJ2-1, with 10 bases fitting TRBD2. There are 14 residues in the CDR3. Germline V lookup: CDR1 MNHNS, CDR2 SASEGT. V lost 7 bases to trimming and J lost 5 bases; unmatched junction nucleotides: 5. CDR3 DNA sequence: TGTGCCAGCACCCTAGCGGGGGCCCACAATGAGCAGTTCTTC. It is translated as CASTLAGAHNEQFF.

This clonotype was seen more than once but under ten times. Written as DNA, the CDR3 is TGTGCCAGCAGTTTATCATCCGGTGGGCAGTACTTC. Translation: CASSLSSGGQYF. V is TRBV28 and J is TRBJ2-7; D not resolved. Germline loops: CDR1 MDHEN, CDR2 SYDVKM. The CDR3 runs 12 residues. Trimming cost V 1 base and J 9 bases, with 10 bases left between them.

The sample holds many counts of this clonotype. The chain employs TRBV28 and TRBJ2-5; 9 bases agree with TRBD1. CDR3 size: 16 residues. Germline-derived CDR1 and CDR2 are MDHEN and SYDVKM. V trimming: 5 bases; J trimming: 5 bases; junction bases outside the gene matches: 12. The CDR3 sequence: CASSAPRGQGLETQYF. The CDR3 DNA reads TGTGCCAGCAGTGCACCAAGAGGACAGGGGCTGGAGACCCAGTACTTC.

CDR3 amino acids: CASKERRTNTGELFF. The CDR3 region has the DNA TGTGCCAGCAAAGAGAGGAGAACGAACACCGGGGAGCTGTTTTTT. V gene TRBV2 combines with J gene TRBJ2-2; the D is unclear. There are 15 residues in the CDR3. CDR1 is SNHLY, CDR2 FYNNEI, per germline. V lost 7 bases, J lost 0 bases, and 12 bases lay in between.

This rearrangement joins TRBV29-1 to TRBJ2-3, with 9 positions matching TRBD1. The ends lost 7 bases at V and 4 bases at J; junction bases unmatched: 15. Germline V gene sequence: CDR1 SQVTM, CDR2 ANQGSEA. The CDR3 sequence is 16 residues long. The CDR3 bases are TGCAGCGCGGGCCCGGTTCCGGGACAGGGCTCAGATACGCAGTATTTT. This gives the protein CSAGPVPGQGSDTQYF.

This clonotype was detected ten times or more. CDR3: CASSSRVSGNTIYF. CDR3 DNA sequence: TGTGCCAGCAGCTCCAGGGTTTCTGGAAACACCATATATTTT. The rearrangement uses TRBV7-9 and TRBJ1-3, with a tentative D call TRBD1 (5 bases). V shed 4 bases and J shed 1 base, with 8 bases lying between them. Per the germline V gene, CDR1 is SEHNR and CDR2 is FQNEAQ (reference sequence). The CDR3 is made up of 14 amino acids.

The V call is TRBV18, the J call TRBJ1-1; D remains unclear. V dropped 1 base and J dropped 3 bases, with 6 bases sitting between them. Germline V gives CDR1 KGHSH, CDR2 LQKENI. The CDR3 consists of 13 residues. In nucleotides, the CDR3 is TGTGCCAGCTCACCACTCCGGGACACTGAAGCTTTCTTT. Protein sequence: CASSPLRDTEAFF.

The chain carries TRBV4-3 and TRBJ2-1; maybe TRBD2 (5 bases). With 3 bases removed from V and 9 bases from J, the gap between germline ends came to 15 bases. Germline V lookup: CDR1 LGHNA, CDR2 YSLEER. The CDR3 loop spans 14 amino acids. The CDR3, as DNA: TGCGCCAGCAGCCAGAATACGTACCGGGGTGAGCAGTTCTTC. It translates to CASSQNTYRGEQFF.